This T cell receptor (beta chain) came from a study of shared clonotypes between healthy human individuals. Study-level background: The donors, two women and three men, were aged 18 to 49.

There are 14 residues in the CDR3. The germline V and J ends were trimmed by 3 bases and 5 bases, with 11 bases remaining between them. CDR1 and CDR2 from the germline V gene are ENHRY and SYGVKD. Profiling relied on immunoSEQ multiplex PCR, and the TCRdb table lists in-frame clones only, not all of them. The table records about 1,500,000 clones, about 96% of them present only once. This clonotype was sampled from a young man in good health. J is TRBJ1-5 and V is TRBV10-3; D remains unclear. Material: naive CD4+ T cells sorted from blood. Subset specified: CD45RA+ positively selected. CDR3 nucleotides: TGTGCCATCAGTGATCCGGCAGGCTATCAGCCCCAGCATTTT. Translating it yields CAISDPAGYQPQHF.